The next 18 T cell receptor beta chains were all read from a single sample in a study of T cells after posttransplantation cyclophosphamide. Method: immunoSEQ multiplex PCR; TCRdb's copy keeps in-frame clones and lacks some. The sample contains tens of thousands of clones, none of them singletons. Sequenced: PBMCs. These receptors all stem from a woman aged 60-75 years in good health, CMV-negative, and a related stem cell transplant donor.

This clone was seen a handful of times. The V call is TRBV28, the J call TRBJ1-4; 8 nucleotides align to TRBD1. V dropped 7 bases and J dropped 8; count of bases not matched to a gene: 9. The CDR3 consists of 14 residues. Germline V CDR1 and CDR2: MDHEN, SYDVKM. The CDR3 nucleotides are TGTGCCAGCATACAGGGGGGGGTAGACGAAAAACTGTTTTTT. This sequence encodes CASIQGGVDEKLFF.

This clone has just a few counts. CDR3 region: CASSVVPSTGELFF. In nucleotides, the CDR3 is TGTGCCAGCAGCGTAGTCCCTTCCACCGGGGAGCTGTTTTTT. V gene TRBV9 combines with J gene TRBJ2-2; no clear D. The CDR3 is 14 residues long. Deletions cut 0 bases from V and 4 bases from J, with 7 bases between. Germline V CDR1 and CDR2: SGDLS, YYNGEE.

This clone showed up many times. The chain has TRBV24-1 and TRBJ1-3; 8 bases align to TRBD1. Germline assignment: CDR1 KGHDR and CDR2 SFDVKD. This CDR3 has 15 amino acids. With 5 bases clipped from V and 4 bases from J, the junction kept 6 bases outside the gene matches. As DNA, the CDR3 is TGTGCCACCAGTGGGCAGGGGGCAGAAGGAAACACCATATATTTT. Translated: CATSGQGAEGNTIYF.

This clone was seen only a few times. The rearrangement joins TRBV5-6 to TRBJ1-5, with 8 bases matching TRBD1. CDR1 is SGHDT, CDR2 YYEEEE, per germline. The CDR3 loop spans 14 amino acids. J gave up 7 bases and V 4 bases, and 7 bases lay outside the gene matches. CDR3 sequence reads: CASSLGQGWQPQHF. CDR3 nucleotides: TGTGCCAGCAGCCTCGGACAGGGCTGGCAGCCCCAGCATTTT.

This clone was observed many times. The chain uses TRBV6-5 and TRBJ2-1, with D uncertain. V dropped 2 bases and J dropped 0 bases, with 5 bases sitting between them. CDR3 length: 14 residues. Looked up from germline, CDR1 is MNHEY and CDR2 is SVGAGI. The CDR3 protein is CASSYGGSYNEQFF. CDR3 coding DNA: TGTGCCAGCAGTTACGGCGGCTCCTACAATGAGCAGTTCTTC.

This clone was detected many times. The chain carries TRBV6-5 and TRBJ2-7; no clear D gene. The CDR3 length is 14 residues. Trimming removed 2 bases at V and 3 bases at J, with 11 bases between. The V gene's germline CDR1 is MNHEY and CDR2 SVGAGI. The CDR3 protein is CASSYALQRYEQYF. The CDR3 DNA sequence: TGTGCCAGCAGTTACGCGCTTCAACGCTACGAGCAGTACTTC.

This clone was observed a few times. V usage is TRBV28 and J usage is TRBJ2-7; D perhaps matches TRBD2 (5 bases). V was clipped by 4 bases and J by 4 bases, with 17 bases between them. Per germline, CDR1 MDHEN and CDR2 SYDVKM. The CDR3 spans 15 residues. Written as DNA, the CDR3 is TGTGCCAGCAGTTCTCCCGGGGTGACTTTATACGAGCAGTACTTC. Amino acid sequence: CASSSPGVTLYEQYF.

This clone occurred many times. DNA for the CDR3: TGTGCCATCGGTCAGGGGTCTGAGCAGTTCTTC. Its protein product is CAIGQGSEQFF. The rearrangement links TRBV10-3 to TRBJ2-1; D perhaps matches TRBD1 (6 bases). Trimming cost V 8 bases and J 9 bases, with 11 bases left between them. The CDR3 is made up of 11 amino acids. Germline V CDR1 and CDR2: ENHRY, SYGVKD.

The V and J genes are TRBV7-2 and TRBJ2-1, with D unresolved. CDR1 is SGHTA and CDR2 is FQGNSA in the germline V gene. Trimming cost V 1 base and J 9 bases, with 13 bases left between them. The length of the CDR3 is 14 residues. The CDR3 region has the DNA TGTGCCAGCAGCTTAGTTCCTAGAAACGGTGAGCAGTTCTTC. It is translated as CASSLVPRNGEQFF.

This clone was seen many times. The chain's CDR3 is CASSVEAGSTDTQYF. As DNA, the CDR3 is TGTGCCAGCAGCGTAGAAGCGGGTAGCACAGATACGCAGTATTTT. V is TRBV9 and J is TRBJ2-3; D possibly corresponds to TRBD2 (6 bases). V lost 0 bases and J 0 bases, leaving 8 bases between the germline ends. Germline lookup yields CDR1 SGDLS and CDR2 YYNGEE. The CDR3 has 15 amino acids.

This clone appeared many times. This chain links TRBV7-2 with TRBJ1-1; unclear D gene. V was shortened by 7 bases and J by 12 bases, with 15 bases between the two germline ends. The germline gives CDR1 SGHTA, CDR2 FQGNSA. CDR3 length: 11 residues. CDR3 sequence reads: CASIKRQRTFF. The DNA for the CDR3 is TGTGCCAGCATAAAGCGGCAGCGGACTTTCTTT.

The chain employs TRBV28 and TRBJ2-1; the D gene is possibly TRBD2 (6 bases). V shed 6 bases and J shed 16 bases, with 22 bases lying between them. CDR3 size: 13 residues. The germline V gene encodes CDR1 MDHEN and CDR2 SYDVKM. The CDR3 nucleotides read TGTGCCAGCAGAAAGTCCGGGGGACCTGAGCTCTTCTTC. Amino acids: CASRKSGGPELFF.

This clone was seen at least ten times. The rearrangement links TRBV9 to TRBJ2-6; the match to TRBD1 covers 9 bases. CDR1 is SGDLS, CDR2 YYNGEE, per germline. V trimming: 3 bases; J trimming: 0 bases; junction bases outside the gene matches: 10. The CDR3 is 19 amino acids. The CDR3, as DNA: TGTGCCAGCAGCGGAACGACCGGGACAGGGATCTCTGGGGCCAACGTCCTGACTTTC. It is translated as CASSGTTGTGISGANVLTF.

This clone appeared a few times. This chain links TRBV5-1 with TRBJ1-2, with 7 bases identical to TRBD1. Per the germline V gene, CDR1 is SGHRS and CDR2 is YFSETQ. J was trimmed by 2 bases and V by 4 bases; bases with no gene match: 8. This CDR3 spans 15 amino acids. The CDR3, as DNA: TGCGCCAGCAGCCAGAGAGTGGACAGGAACTATGGCTACACCTTC. Translation: CASSQRVDRNYGYTF.

This clone occurred many times. The rearrangement joins TRBV9 to TRBJ2-7; D is perhaps TRBD2 (6 bases). Germline CDR1 reads SGDLS; CDR2 reads YYNGEE. Trimming pared 6 bases from V and 1 base from J, leaving 20 bases between. The CDR3 extends over 16 amino acids. CDR3 nucleotides: TGTGCCAGCACGAATAAAACCGGGACTTCGTCCTACGAGCAGTACTTC. This sequence encodes CASTNKTGTSSYEQYF.

This clone was seen a few times. The chain links TRBV7-2 to TRBJ2-2; D gene uncertain. The CDR3 loop spans 15 amino acids. CDR1 is SGHTA, CDR2 FQGNSA, per germline. Trimming took 0 bases from V and 2 from J, leaving 7 bases between them. The CDR3 loop reads CASSLAPGNTGELFF. DNA of the CDR3: TGTGCCAGCAGCTTAGCGCCCGGTAACACCGGGGAGCTGTTTTTT.

This clone was seen a few times. V and J are TRBV29-1 and TRBJ1-2; maybe TRBD1 (6 bases). Deletions cut 6 bases from V and 2 bases from J, with 16 bases between. Germline V lookup: CDR1 SQVTM, CDR2 ANQGSEA. The CDR3 length is 14 residues. In nucleotides, the CDR3 is TGCAGCGTCCGTCCCAGGGGATCAAACTATGGCTACACCTTC. Translated: CSVRPRGSNYGYTF.

This clone was seen repeatedly, ten times or more. The V and J genes are TRBV7-8 and TRBJ1-4; D is uncertain. The CDR3 contains 12 residues. The V gene lost 5 bases and the J gene lost 8 bases, with 9 bases spanning the gap. Germline V CDR1 and CDR2: SGHVS, FQNEAQ. The CDR3 sequence: CASSRAGEKLFF. CDR3 nucleotides: TGTGCCAGCAGCCGCGCCGGGGAAAAACTGTTTTTT.